In its sample, the clone carrying this T cell receptor beta chain was seen once. What it binds is unknown. Germline is not matched at one junction end, which may reflect a read error. The germline gives CDR1 LGHDT, CDR2 YNNKEL (reference sequence). There are 16 residues in the CDR3. Semi-nested PCR with Nested Universal Primer A followed constant-region reverse priming of full-length variable regions. TCRdb fed the 5' RACE reads into MiXCR, producing one record per CDR3 protein. The table includes roughly 56,000 distinct CDR3 sequences, nearly 30% detected once. Study-wide results and limits: The TCR gene usage of tumor memory CD4+ T cells clustered together with blood and lymph node memory CD4+ cells and with lymph node naive CD4+ cells.

Sequencing was carried out using tumor-infiltrating naive CD4+ T cells sorted from the breast tumor. Subset defined: naive CD4+ T cells, CD4+CD45RA+CD25-. The chain is built from TRBV3-1 and TRBJ2-1; 9 bases are shared with TRBD1. This clonotype was obtained from a female donor with breast cancer. The CDR3 spells CASSHLGQGTYNERFF. The CDR3 nucleotides are TGTGCCAGCAGCCACCTCGGACAGGGGACGTACAATGAGCGGTTCTTC.